This TCR beta chain was observed in a study of T cells in Graves' hyperthyroidism and ophthalmopathy (dated by TCRdb to the late 2010s). Regarding the study in general: Peripheral blood samples were taken at the time of initial diagnosis, prior to any treatment. TCR V-J signatures able to tell the groups apart were searched for in a discovery cohort of 90 to 100 patients, of whom 43 had Graves' ophthalmopathy and under 65 had stable Graves' hyperthyroidism. Whether ophthalmopathy could be predicted prospectively was tested in an independent validation cohort made up of 18 hyperthyroidism patients plus 17 patients who later progressed to ophthalmopathy. The 75 to 100 discovery patients were divided at random into training and test sets in a 7:3 ratio. In about 6 Graves' hyperthyroidism patients, the study also compared T-cell repertoires from thyroid tissue with T-cell repertoires from blood. After sampling, hyperthyroidism patients received methimazole starting at 30 mg daily, and ophthalmopathy patients received high-dose intravenous methylprednisolone. TCR Vbeta CDR3 sequencing of some 140 peripheral blood samples (under 45 ophthalmopathy, around 80 hyperthyroidism and approximately 17 progressor patients) is reported in the paper. What the authors observed across the whole study: In validation, the model predicted progression to ophthalmopathy a median of about 6 months before onset, with roughly 70% sensitivity and around 76% specificity. Blood samples also contained most of the expanded thyroid clonotypes (frequency above 0.001), which suggests that blood repertoires may reflect thyroid immune responses. A 13 V-J signature model separated ophthalmopathy from stable hyperthyroidism, with nearly 90% sensitivity and 81% to 82% specificity in cross-validation and 80%/75% in testing. No statistical method was used to fix the sample size in advance, and group allocation was not hidden from the investigators.

After removal of 5 bases from V and 3 bases from J, the junction retains 9 bases not matched to a gene. The CDR3 measures 16 amino acids from cysteine to phenylalanine. The CDR3 DNA has 48 bases and is translated from base 1. The germline V gene (reference sequence) yields MNHEY for CDR1 and SMNVEV for CDR2. Amplification of TCR beta CDR3 regions was carried out from RNA transcripts. For the first round of RT-PCR on the TCR CDR3, the HTBI primer set was used together with the Qiagen OneStep RT-PCR kit. Libraries were constructed in a second round of multiplex PCR, after which size selection and purification were performed. Libraries were sequenced paired-end with 100 bp reads on an Illumina HiSeq2000. The authors' pipeline ran thus. SOAPnuke was used to process the raw data, removing reads that contained adapters or uncalled bases, had a mean Phred below 15, or lacked an exact match to the constant primer or identifier. High-quality paired reads were merged using COPE v1.2.5, and each unique nucleotide sequence was defined as a clonotype. MiTCR v1.1 was used to align clonotypes to the IMGT TRBV, TRBD and TRBJ reference segments. Analysis was restricted to V-J combinations with a frequency above 0.0001, which covered 98% to 99.2% of repertoires. A TCS score was defined as the ratio of F50 (clonal expansion) to E x V (chaos), with BLOSUM62-based TCRdist applied between CDR3 peptides within each V-J. Welch's t-statistics and random forest reduced some 510 V-J features to about 12, which were used in a naive Bayes classifier (R e1071). Starting from the raw public reads, TCRdb applied fastp trimming at Q25, assembled clones with MiXCR and retained in-frame beta chains. CDR3 protein duplicates are merged, each entry listing the most common genes and DNA. TCRdb, rather than the study authors, made the V and J calls. The sample table holds around 620,000 distinct CDR3 sequences, of which 11% to 15% were seen once. Roughly 7.7% of the sample is held by the ten biggest clonotypes.

This clonotype was detected only a few times. The clone's antigen remains unknown. No qualities accompany the bases; no much larger clone lies one base away. Ophthalmopathy patients had moderately to severely active disease, with a Clinical Activity Score of 3 or more, a NOSPECS grade of 4 or more, and a disease duration of less than 3 months. The study excluded patients with uncontrolled infections, other autoimmune diseases, pregnancy or lactation. Diagnoses relied on clinical symptoms, serum thyroxine and TRAb, thyroid ultrasound and orbital computed tomography. PBMCs were isolated from approximately 10 ml of fresh peripheral blood by Ficoll-Paque density gradient centrifugation. Total RNA was extracted with Trizol reagent, and quality was checked on an Agilent 2100 Bioanalyzer.

Sample: blood. The chain is made from TRBV27 and TRBJ2-7, and 11 junction bases match TRBD1. The receptor was derived from a woman aged 18-30 years with Graves' ophthalmopathy. The CDR3: CASSRLTGTGGYEQYF. The DNA sequence is as follows: TGTGCCAGCAGTCGACTCACCGGGACAGGGGGCTACGAGCAGTACTTC.